This is a list of T cell receptor beta chains from one sample in a study of cytomegalovirus exposure and HLA in healthy donors. Profiling relied on immunoSEQ multiplex PCR, and the TCRdb table lists in-frame clones only, not all of them. The sample contains under 75,000 clones, around 62% of which appear only once. Material: PBMCs. These receptors were collected from a man aged 40-49 years in good health and CMV-seropositive. CDR3s include the opening cysteine and the closing phenylalanine or tryptophan. Clone size appears in some rows only: once, few, many, or a class for an expanded clone.

J gene: TRBJ2-3; V gene: TRBV2; clone size: -; CDR3 protein: CASSLVPTSTGTQYF
J gene: TRBJ2-3; V gene: TRBV5-6; clone size: -; CDR3 protein: CASSLGLASTDTQYF
J gene: TRBJ2-7; V gene: TRBV10-3; clone size: -; CDR3 protein: CAISSPLAGVYEQYF
J gene: TRBJ1-2; V gene: TRBV30; clone size: -; CDR3 protein: CAWTGTGRSYGYTF
J gene: TRBJ2-3; V gene: TRBV7-2; clone size: once; CDR3 protein: CASSDRGGGTDTQYF
J gene: TRBJ2-3; V gene: TRBV5-1; clone size: few; CDR3 protein: CASSLEVWGQGTDTQYF
J gene: TRBJ2-7; V gene: TRBV18; clone size: -; CDR3 protein: CASSLGQDYEQYF
J gene: TRBJ2-5; V gene: TRBV7-2; clone size: few; CDR3 protein: CASSLVLARQETQYF
J gene: TRBJ2-1; V gene: TRBV4-3; clone size: -; CDR3 protein: CASSQNRPGGPRPQQFF
J gene: TRBJ2-5; V gene: TRBV6-1; clone size: -; CDR3 protein: CASRDPGFVETQYF
J gene: TRBJ2-5; V gene: TRBV5-6; clone size: -; CDR3 protein: CASSFYNQETQYF
J gene: TRBJ2-7; V gene: TRBV12-5; clone size: -; CDR3 protein: CASGDSIREQYF
J gene: TRBJ1-3; V gene: TRBV5-3; clone size: -; CDR3 protein: CARRSRDKANADGNTIYF
J gene: TRBJ2-1; V gene: TRBV7-6; clone size: -; CDR3 protein: CASSLAFSGRANEQFF
J gene: TRBJ2-3; V gene: TRBV5-4; clone size: -; CDR3 protein: CASSPELDTQYF
J gene: TRBJ2-2; V gene: TRBV5-1; clone size: -; CDR3 protein: CASSETGGSANTGELFF
J gene: TRBJ1-1; V gene: TRBV30; clone size: -; CDR3 protein: CAWRDNEAFF
J gene: TRBJ2-1; V gene: TRBV29-1; clone size: few; CDR3 protein: CSVWTSGSLEQFF
J gene: TRBJ2-1; V gene: TRBV4-1; clone size: -; CDR3 protein: CASSQGYRGGTSSDEQFF
J gene: TRBJ2-2; V gene: TRBV7-3; clone size: -; CDR3 protein: CASNSPELAGGENTGELFF
J gene: TRBJ1-4; V gene: TRBV19; clone size: -; CDR3 protein: CASSIGVNEKLFF
J gene: TRBJ2-1; V gene: TRBV7-2; clone size: -; CDR3 protein: CASSLARGVFNEQFF
J gene: TRBJ2-1; V gene: TRBV30; clone size: -; CDR3 protein: CAWSTAGGQRQFF
J gene: TRBJ2-4; V gene: TRBV27; clone size: -; CDR3 protein: CASAGGGSVSKNIQYF
J gene: TRBJ1-6; V gene: TRBV19; clone size: few; CDR3 protein: CASSILSGNSPLHF
J gene: TRBJ2-2; V gene: TRBV6-6; clone size: -; CDR3 protein: CASSYVAQRGLFF
J gene: TRBJ2-1; V gene: TRBV7-9; clone size: -; CDR3 protein: CASSSPGLTYNEQFF
J gene: TRBJ2-7; V gene: TRBV11-3; clone size: -; CDR3 protein: CASSPGTGYEQYF
J gene: TRBJ2-7; V gene: TRBV6-1; clone size: -; CDR3 protein: CASSRAGGHEQYF
J gene: TRBJ2-1; V gene: TRBV4-3; clone size: -; CDR3 protein: CASSPRPQGSYNEQFF
J gene: TRBJ1-5; V gene: TRBV30; clone size: -; CDR3 protein: CAWSPQRQTGHQPQHF
J gene: TRBJ2-1; V gene: TRBV5-1; clone size: once; CDR3 protein: CASSLVPGLAGFEQFF